A selection of T cell receptor beta chains follows, all from one sample in a study of blood T cell repertoires in COVID-19. Using immunoSEQ multiplex PCR, the repertoire was profiled, and TCRdb retains in-frame clones only, with some absent. Here the sample spans around 200,000 clones, approximately 86% being singletons. The material sequenced was peripheral blood. These TCRs come from a woman aged 25 to 39 with COVID-19, enrolled during active disease. Both conserved end residues are part of each CDR3. The D gene is left open where the match is weak. Clone size is shown for a subset of rows, as once, few, many or a class of expanded clone.

v_gene: TRBV6-2/TRBV6-3; abundance: NA; len: 17; j_gene: TRBJ1-3; d_gene: NA; CDR3aa: CASSYSLVRESGNTIYF; CDR3nt: TGTGCCAGCAGTTACTCGTTGGTTCGGGAGTCTGGAAACACCATATATTTT
v_gene: TRBV10-3; abundance: NA; len: 14; j_gene: TRBJ2-5; d_gene: NA; CDR3aa: CAISDLPKQETQYF; CDR3nt: TGTGCCATCAGTGATCTACCCAAACAAGAGACCCAGTACTTC
v_gene: TRBV10-3; abundance: NA; len: 15; j_gene: TRBJ2-5; d_gene: NA; CDR3aa: CAISETGGPQETQYF; CDR3nt: TGTGCCATCAGTGAGACGGGGGGCCCACAAGAGACCCAGTACTTC
v_gene: TRBV5-4; abundance: NA; len: 15; j_gene: TRBJ1-6; d_gene: NA; CDR3aa: CASSGGLSYNSPLHF; CDR3nt: TGTGCCAGCAGCGGGGGCCTCTCCTATAATTCACCCCTCCACTTT
v_gene: TRBV30; abundance: NA; len: 12; j_gene: TRBJ2-3; d_gene: NA; CDR3aa: CAWSTSTDTQYF; CDR3nt: TGTGCCTGGAGTACTAGCACAGATACGCAGTATTTT
v_gene: TRBV5-1; abundance: NA; len: 19; j_gene: TRBJ2-3; d_gene: TRBD2; CDR3aa: CASSSLGLAGGFSTDTQYF; CDR3nt: TGCGCCAGCAGCTCCCTAGGACTAGCGGGGGGGTTTAGCACAGATACGCAGTATTTT
v_gene: TRBV5-1; abundance: few; len: 17; j_gene: TRBJ2-1; d_gene: NA; CDR3aa: CASSPGQTGTTHNEQFF; CDR3nt: TGCGCCAGCAGCCCCGGACAGACCGGGACTACCCACAATGAGCAGTTCTTC
v_gene: TRBV6-5; abundance: NA; len: 14; j_gene: TRBJ1-1; d_gene: NA; CDR3aa: CASLYLGRDSEAFF; CDR3nt: TGTGCCAGCCTTTACTTGGGCAGGGACTCCGAAGCTTTCTTT
v_gene: TRBV29-1; abundance: NA; len: 12; j_gene: TRBJ1-1; d_gene: TRBD1; CDR3aa: CSGGGGVNEAFF; CDR3nt: TGCAGCGGGGGAGGGGGCGTAAATGAAGCTTTCTTT
v_gene: TRBV6-6; abundance: NA; len: 14; j_gene: TRBJ2-7; d_gene: TRBD2; CDR3aa: CASSYGTTPGEQYF; CDR3nt: TGTGCCAGCAGTTACGGGACTACCCCCGGCGAGCAGTACTTC
v_gene: TRBV9; abundance: NA; len: 14; j_gene: TRBJ1-2; d_gene: TRBD1; CDR3aa: CASSVGQGIYGYTF; CDR3nt: TGTGCCAGCAGCGTTGGACAGGGGATCTATGGCTACACCTTC
v_gene: TRBV6-5; abundance: NA; len: 16; j_gene: TRBJ2-5; d_gene: NA; CDR3aa: CASSSWTQGNGETQYF; CDR3nt: TGTGCCAGCAGTTCCTGGACCCAGGGGAACGGAGAGACCCAGTACTTC
v_gene: TRBV3-1/TRBV3-2; abundance: once; len: 15; j_gene: TRBJ1-3; d_gene: NA; CDR3aa: CASSPTPTSGNTIYF; CDR3nt: TGTGCCAGCAGCCCGACACCGACATCTGGAAACACCATATATTTT
v_gene: TRBV4-2; abundance: NA; len: 16; j_gene: TRBJ2-3; d_gene: TRBD2; CDR3aa: CASSLQTSGGADRQYF; CDR3nt: TGTGCCAGCAGCCTACAGACTAGCGGGGGGGCAGATAGGCAGTATTTT
v_gene: TRBV5-1; abundance: NA; len: 15; j_gene: TRBJ1-1; d_gene: NA; CDR3aa: CASSFRQALNTEAFF; CDR3nt: TGCGCCAGCAGCTTTAGACAGGCCCTGAACACTGAAGCTTTCTTT